This T cell receptor (beta chain) is from a study of T cell responses to AZD1222 COVID-19 vaccine (dated by TCRdb to the early 2020s). With regard to the full study: AZD1222 recipients with second doses at about 4 weeks or about 12 weeks were pooled, because spike-specific TCR depth and breadth did not differ between schedules. TCR sequencing covered over 230 trial participants: some 210 given two doses of AZD1222 and 26 given two doses of MenACWY control vaccine. Trial participants were enrolled by age into subgroups of 18-55, 56-69 and 70-plus years, and 148, 28 and 57 TCR-sequenced participants, respectively, were included in these subgroups. Study-level results and caveats: After two AZD1222 doses, both the breadth and the depth of spike-specific TCRs were significantly higher than at day 0 and than in MenACWY recipients. The whole spike protein was spanned by vaccine-associated CD4 TCRs, and dominant responses were seen in regions 160-218 and 743-854. Because no samples from the day 14 peak response were available, repertoires could be characterized only after the peak T cell response. Participants were mostly white British and included more females than males, and it was suggested by the authors that clonal diversity may have been underestimated. Conclusions about previously exposed vaccinees are limited because only a handful of AZD1222 recipients were SARS-CoV-2 seropositive at baseline. Epitopes outside the regions mutated in the B.1.351 and B.1.1.7 variants were reportedly recognized by nearly half of the unique spike-specific TCRs. The 56-69-year group was small, and its depth increase did not reach significance, likely because of low power.

Concerning this clone itself: Which antigen it targets is not known. Base qualities were left out, and no much larger clone turns up one base away.

The time point label, read with the paper, signifies: baseline before first vaccination. The vaccinee samples were drawn from two UK trials, COV001 and COV002, one of which was a single-blind randomized controlled phase 2/3 trial testing AZD1222 (ChAdOx1 nCoV-19) in healthy adults. For TCRbeta chain sequencing, PBMC samples from trial participants were taken at day 0 and at day 28 after the second dose. The CDR3 regions of human TCRbeta chains were analyzed by immunosequencing. Processing in the source paper ran as follows. Repertoire TCRs were checked for matches against a reference library of SARS-CoV-2-specific TCRs that had been generated using the MIRA antigen-specificity platform. Breadth was defined as the fraction of unique TCRs that were SARS-CoV-2-associated, and depth was defined as the fraction of total T cells that were SARS-CoV-2-associated. Each spike-specific TCR was assigned to its reactive spike region and to a CD4 or CD8 class using the MIRA data. Log10-transformed breadth and depth values were compared by one-way ANOVA with Sidak's multiple comparisons tests. TCRdb took this table from immuneACCESS and kept in-frame rearrangements with V and J called. Such tables lack part of the clones; where checked against another copy, unresolved V genes explain under half of the gap, and the rest is unexplained. D and trimming come from the DNA, and the V and J calls and clone size come from that table. This sample holds about 180,000 clones; 70% to 90% were observed only once. 0.4% to 0.5% of the sample is taken by the ten largest.

There are 18 amino acids in the CDR3, from cysteine to phenylalanine inclusive. Just the 54-base CDR3 DNA is kept, in frame starting at base 1. V is shortened by 0 bases, J by 5 bases, and the region joining them spans 18 bases. For CDR1 and CDR2, the germline V gene lists SGHTS and YDEGEE. The sample was peripheral blood, taken on day 0 of AZD1222 vaccination. The receptor was derived from an adult in good health. Recombination connected TRBV5-8 to TRBJ2-6; possibly the D gene is TRBD1, per 5 matching bases. This receptor carries the CDR3 CASSLGTTLARRANVLTF. The DNA sequence is as follows: TGTGCCAGCAGCTTGGGGACAACCCTTGCTCGACGGGCCAACGTCCTGACTTTC.